This entry is about one TCR beta chain. Its antigen is unknown. One entry per CDR3 protein, called by TCRdb with MiXCR from the 5' RACE reads. In the table there are around 360,000 distinct CDR3 sequences, roughly 10% of which are singletons. This sample is part of a study of T cells after yellow fever vaccination. Germline lookup yields CDR1 LNHDA and CDR2 SQIVND (reference sequence). V was clipped by 9 bases and J by 0 bases, with 12 bases between them. The CDR3 sequence is 14 residues long. Study-level results: The secondary response was weaker, and its peak arrived faster, on day 5 versus 15. A limited proportion of clonotypes was detected within both the CD4 and CD8 compartments.

V and J are TRBV19 and TRBJ1-5; unclear D gene. The sequence derives from a young man who received the YFV17D yellow fever vaccine. Source: PBMCs, taken on the day of the first yellow fever vaccination. CDR3 protein: CASADWSSNQPQHF. CDR3 bases: TGTGCCAGCGCGGATTGGAGTAGCAATCAGCCCCAGCATTTT.